This section outlines one TCR beta chain sequence together with its context. This clonotype has a count of ten or more. Its antigen is not yet known. Within one base of it there is no much larger clone, and no base qualities were kept. The sample belongs to a study of T cell repertoires in cytomegalovirus infection (dated by TCRdb to about 2019). The study in broad terms: Donor HLA type was relevant to the analysis, as public TCR beta signatures indicated carriage of CMV infection together with the matching HLA type. The paper as a whole reports these results and caveats: In both this cohort and an independent cohort of some 370 donors, the cumulative frequency of public TCR beta family members distinguished carriers of CMV infection plus the relevant HLA type. The ex vivo response was dominated by HLA-C-restricted CMV-specific TCR beta clonotypes, which also provided the single most frequent clonotype in two of eight donors.

The run used an Illumina HiSeq 1500. The public reads were reprocessed in TCRdb via fastp at Q25 and MiXCR, keeping in-frame beta chains. Identical CDR3 proteins give one entry, which carries the most common genes and DNA. The sample table lists just under 300,000 distinct CDR3 sequences, about a tenth of them with a count of one. The ten largest clonotypes hold approximately 2.4% of the sample. The CDR3 goes from the cysteine to the phenylalanine over 16 residues. The read is trimmed to its CDR3 DNA, 48 bases read in frame from base 1. The germline V gene supplies CDR1 MGHDK and CDR2 SYGVNS. The junction shows trimming of 5 bases on V and 3 bases on J, plus 19 bases between the germline ends.

The sequenced sample was PBMCs. The chain links TRBV25-1 with TRBJ2-5; no D gene is confidently identified. The TCR originated in a human donor in good health (CMV status not recorded). Some clones in this sample may be carry-over from other donors' samples. The DNA sequence reads TGTGCCAGCAGTATCCGAGGTCAGAGAAAGAAAGAGACCCAGTACTTC. Translation gives CASSIRGQRKKETQYF.